Listed here are 29 T cell receptor beta chains from one sample, sequenced in a study of control samples from healthy donors and cancer patients. The method was immunoSEQ multiplex PCR; TCRdb's version includes in-frame clones alone and lacks a portion of them. The sample includes 100,000 to 150,000 clones, around 93% of them seen just once. The sequencing sample was made of blood. Receptor source: a woman between 45 and 65 years old in good health.

The chain is built from TRBV7-9 and TRBJ1-4; D ambiguous. CDR3 length equals 14 residues. Trimming left V 2 bases short and J 10 bases short, with 14 bases between. Per the germline V gene, CDR1 is SEHNR and CDR2 is FQNEAQ (reference sequence). The CDR3 sequence: CASSLRAASGKLFF. Written as DNA, the CDR3 is TGTGCCAGCAGCTTACGGGCAGCCTCCGGAAAACTGTTTTTT.

CDR3 region: CASSQGQGNNQPQHF. As DNA, the CDR3 is TGTGCCAGCAGCCAAGGACAGGGTAACAATCAGCCCCAGCATTTT. The chain recombines TRBV7-9 with TRBJ1-5, with TRBD1 identical over 8 bases. Per the germline V gene, CDR1 is SEHNR and CDR2 is FQNEAQ (reference sequence). This CDR3 is 15 amino acids long. V shed 5 bases, J shed 3 bases, and the junction held 6 bases outside the gene matches.

Points on this clone: Distinct nucleotide sequences in the sample also encode this CDR3. This sequence joins TRBV18 and TRBJ1-1; D ambiguous. In germline, CDR1 is KGHSH, CDR2 LQKENI. The CDR3 is made up of 14 amino acids. Deletions cut 3 bases from V and 1 base from J, with 9 bases between. The CDR3 nucleotides are TGTGCCAGCTCACCGCGGGCGGCGAACACTGAAGCTTTCTTT. Its protein is CASSPRAANTEAFF.

The V and J genes are TRBV5-1 and TRBJ2-1; D not resolved. Trimming pared 0 bases from V and 7 bases from J, leaving 11 bases between. Germline V gene sequence: CDR1 SGHRS, CDR2 YFSETQ. The CDR3 has 14 amino acids. CDR3: CASSLETTKNEQFF. DNA of the CDR3: TGCGCCAGCAGCTTGGAAACTACCAAGAATGAGCAGTTCTTC.

This sequence joins TRBV5-1 and TRBJ1-1, with D possibly matching TRBD1 (5 bases). In germline, CDR1 is SGHRS, CDR2 YFSETQ. The CDR3 spans 16 residues. The germline V and J ends were trimmed by 1 base and 0 bases, with 13 bases remaining between them. The CDR3 nucleotides are TGCGCCAGCAGCTTGCGGGCAGGGAGGCTGAACACTGAAGCTTTCTTT. Translated: CASSLRAGRLNTEAFF.

This chain connects TRBV9 to TRBJ2-3; D is unclear. The CDR3 is 15 amino acids. Trimming pared 1 base from V and 1 base from J, leaving 10 bases between. Looked up from germline, CDR1 is SGDLS and CDR2 is YYNGEE. CDR3 residues: CASSVRWWGTDTQYF. The CDR3 DNA follows: TGTGCCAGCAGCGTAAGATGGTGGGGCACAGATACGCAGTATTTT.

The chain employs TRBV4-2 and TRBJ1-2; no clear D gene. V was trimmed by 2 bases and J by 1 base, leaving 5 bases between them. This CDR3 spans 13 amino acids. Germline V CDR1 and CDR2: LGHNA, YNFKEQ. DNA for the CDR3: TGTGCCAGCAGCCAATCACTTAACTATGGCTACACCTTC. Translated: CASSQSLNYGYTF.

J is TRBJ1-2 and V is TRBV27; tentatively, D is TRBD1 (5 bases). Germline V CDR1 and CDR2: MNHEY, SMNVEV (reference sequence). Trimming removed 5 bases at V and 2 bases at J, with 12 bases between. The CDR3 is 14 amino acids. CDR3 loop: CASSLMDKNYGYTF. CDR3 DNA: TGTGCCAGCAGTCTAATGGACAAGAACTATGGCTACACCTTC.

The rearrangement joins TRBV6-2 or TRBV6-3 to TRBJ2-3, with D hard to call. V lost 6 bases, J lost 4 bases, and 17 bases lay in between. The germline V gene encodes CDR1 MNHEY and CDR2 SVGEGT. This CDR3 has 15 amino acids. DNA of the CDR3: TGTGCCAGCAGCATAGGTGGGGTAGAGGCAGATACGCAGTATTTT. It translates to CASSIGGVEADTQYF.

This clone was detected a few times. As DNA, the CDR3 is TGCGCCAGCAGCCAACAGCCCGGTGGGGGTGCAACTAATGAAAAACTGTTTTTT. This gives the protein CASSQQPGGGATNEKLFF. The V gene is TRBV4-1, the J gene TRBJ1-4; possible D gene TRBD1, 5 bases. Germline CDR1 reads MGHRA; CDR2 reads YSYEKL. The V and J ends lost 2 bases and 0 bases respectively, with 16 bases between them. The CDR3 covers 18 residues.

This clone has a handful of counts. CDR3 in DNA: TGTGCCAGCAGCCTCACAGGGATTGGAAACACCATATATTTT. As protein: CASSLTGIGNTIYF. The chain recombines TRBV5-6 with TRBJ1-3; possibly TRBD1 for D (6 bases). V gave up 4 bases and J gave up 3 bases, with 11 bases separating them. This CDR3 region has 14 residues. CDR1 SGHDT and CDR2 YYEEEE come from the germline V gene.

This clone was seen once. The rearrangement links TRBV28 to TRBJ2-2; D is undetermined. This CDR3 has 14 amino acids. Between the trimmed V and J ends, which lost 1 base and 4 bases, there was a span of 7 bases. CDR1 and CDR2 from the germline V gene are MDHEN and SYDVKM. The DNA for the CDR3 is TGTGCCAGCAGTTTATCAACATTCACCGGGGAGCTGTTTTTT. Its protein is CASSLSTFTGELFF.

This clone has just one count. The V gene is TRBV27, the J gene TRBJ2-6; 15 bases map to TRBD2. This CDR3 is built from 20 residues. Germline CDR1 and CDR2: MNHEY and SMNVEV (reference sequence). With 3 bases clipped from V and 3 bases from J, the junction kept 9 bases outside the gene matches. The CDR3 reads CASSFTPGLAGGGGANVLTF. Here the CDR3 DNA reads TGTGCCAGCAGTTTTACCCCGGGACTAGCGGGGGGAGGTGGGGCCAACGTCCTGACTTTC. Variable domain in full (rest from reference TRBV27 and TRBJ2-6): EAQVTQNPRYLITVTGKKLTVTCSQNMNHEYMSWYRQDPGLGLRQIYYSMNVEVTDKGDVPEGYKVSRKEKRNFPLILESPSPNQTSLYFCASSFTPGLAGGGGANVLTFGAGSRLTVL.

The chain links TRBV12-3 or TRBV12-4 to TRBJ2-2; 8 bases agree with TRBD1. The V segment lost 11 bases and the J segment 6 bases; nucleotides outside the gene matches: 8. This CDR3 is 13 amino acids long. The CDR3: CAASQGASGELFF. The DNA of the CDR3 is TGTGCCGCTAGCCAGGGGGCATCCGGGGAGCTGTTTTTT.

The V gene is TRBV5-6, the J gene TRBJ2-3, with D possibly matching TRBD1 (5 bases). V lost 4 bases, J lost 5 bases, and 14 bases lay in between. The germline CDR1 and CDR2 sequences are SGHDT and YYEEEE. This CDR3 region has 14 residues. CDR3 loop: CASSPRVYGDTQYF. CDR3 in DNA: TGTGCCAGCAGCCCCAGGGTTTACGGAGATACGCAGTATTTT.

This clone was found once. This rearrangement joins TRBV5-1 to TRBJ2-5; D is uncertain. V was clipped by 5 bases and J by 1 base, with 21 bases between them. Germline V gene data show CDR1 as SGHRS and CDR2 as YFSETQ. The CDR3 totals 17 residues. DNA for the CDR3: TGCGCCAGCAGAGTTGGGGTGGCGATTGGGCGCCAAGAGACCCAGTACTTC. Encoded protein: CASRVGVAIGRQETQYF.

The gene calls are TRBV28 and TRBJ1-1, with D unresolved. CDR3 length: 13 residues. V lost 2 bases to trimming and J lost 4 bases, with 8 bases between them. In germline, CDR1 is MDHEN, CDR2 SYDVKM. CDR3 in DNA: TGTGCCAGCAGTTTAATTAGGAGCACTGAAGCTTTCTTT. Protein sequence: CASSLIRSTEAFF.

This CDR3 reads CASSSPGPYEQYF. In nucleotides, the CDR3 is TGTGCCAGCAGTTCGCCAGGCCCCTACGAGCAGTACTTC. V and J are TRBV6-2 or TRBV6-3 and TRBJ2-7; D unclear. V was clipped by 4 bases and J by 2 bases, with 9 bases between them. The CDR3 extends over 13 amino acids. CDR1 and CDR2 (germline): MNHEY, SVGEGT.

The CDR3 loop is CASRTGNEGNSPLHF. The DNA for the CDR3 is TGTGCCAGCAGGACAGGTAATGAGGGTAATTCACCCCTCCACTTT. The V and J genes are TRBV6-5 and TRBJ1-6; a possible D gene is TRBD1 (6 bases). Germline CDR1 MNHEY, CDR2 SVGAGI. Trimming took off 6 bases at V and 6 bases at J, with 15 bases between the two ends. This CDR3 spans 15 amino acids.

The gene calls are TRBV6-1 and TRBJ1-1; unclear D gene. The CDR3 has 14 residues. Germline values: CDR1 MNHNS, CDR2 SASEGT. V lost 3 bases and J lost 10, with 18 bases in between. Written as DNA, the CDR3 is TGTGCCAGCAGTGAGAGGACTGCGGGGAACAGAGCTTTCTTT. It codes for CASSERTAGNRAFF.

This clone was observed a few times. The chain recombines TRBV14 with TRBJ2-3; no clear D. Per the germline V gene, CDR1 is SGHDN and CDR2 is FVKESK. V gave up 4 bases and J gave up 7 bases, with 18 bases separating them. The CDR3 has 15 amino acids. The CDR3 loop reads CASSPKGVFRHTQYF. In nucleotides, the CDR3 is TGTGCCAGCAGCCCTAAAGGAGTTTTCAGACATACGCAGTATTTT.

V is TRBV6-1 and J is TRBJ1-1; D gene ambiguous. The CDR3 has 13 amino acids. Trimming took 3 bases from V and 4 from J, leaving 9 bases between them. Germline CDR1 and CDR2: MNHNS and SASEGT. The CDR3 sequence is CASSDEAATEAFF. The CDR3 DNA sequence: TGTGCCAGCAGTGATGAGGCTGCCACTGAAGCTTTCTTT.

The CDR3 nucleotides are TGTGCCAGCCTCGACCCTGCCAGATCCTCCTACGAGCAGTACTTC. Translated, it gives CASLDPARSSYEQYF. The chain links TRBV11-2 to TRBJ2-7; unclear D gene. V lost 8 bases to trimming and J lost 0 bases, with 17 bases between them. CDR3 length: 15 residues. The V gene's germline CDR1 is SGHAT and CDR2 FQNNGV.

The rearrangement uses TRBV6-5 and TRBJ1-6, with D maybe TRBD1 (5 bases). This CDR3 has 13 residues. V lost 2 bases, J lost 9 bases, and 8 bases lay in between. Germline V gene lookup returns CDR1 MNHEY and CDR2 SVGAGI. DNA of the CDR3: TGTGCCAGCAGTTACCTCGGGGGTTCACCCCTCCACTTT. Encoded protein: CASSYLGGSPLHF.

This clone was seen once. The chain carries TRBV20-1 and TRBJ2-7, with D perhaps matching TRBD2 (6 bases). V was trimmed by 3 bases and J by 2 bases, leaving 11 bases between them. Looked up from germline, CDR1 is DFQATT and CDR2 is SNEGSKA (reference sequence). This CDR3 is built from 13 residues. For the CDR3, the DNA is TGCAGTGCTAGTTCGGGGGTTACCTACGAGCAGTACTTC. It specifies CSASSGVTYEQYF.

This rearrangement joins TRBV28 to TRBJ1-1; D gene uncertain. From germline, CDR1 is MDHEN and CDR2 SYDVKM. Trimming took off 6 bases at V and 0 bases at J, with 8 bases between the two ends. The CDR3 loop spans 13 amino acids. The CDR3 coding sequence is TGTGCCAGCAGCCCCTCGATGAACACTGAAGCTTTCTTT. It codes for CASSPSMNTEAFF. Full variable domain (remainder filled in from reference TRBV28 and TRBJ1-1): DVKVTQSSRYLVKRTGEKVFLECVQDMDHENMFWYRQDPGLGLRLIYFSYDVKMKEKGDIPEGYSVSREKKERFSLILESASTNQTSMYLCASSPSMNTEAFFGQGTRLTVV.

V gene TRBV4-1 combines with J gene TRBJ1-4, with TRBD1 as a possible D gene (5 bases). The CDR3 runs 14 residues. CDR1 is MGHRA and CDR2 is YSYEKL in the germline V gene. The germline V and J ends were trimmed by 2 bases and 5 bases, with 9 bases remaining between them. Written as DNA, the CDR3 is TGCGCCAGCAGCCAAACAGGCTACAATGAAAAACTGTTTTTT. Translating it yields CASSQTGYNEKLFF.

The chain employs TRBV2 and TRBJ2-6; D is uncertain. The CDR3 spans 14 residues. Germline assignment: CDR1 SNHLY and CDR2 FYNNEI. V lost 5 bases and J lost 0, with 5 bases in between. As DNA, the CDR3 is TGTGCCAGCAGTTCCGGCTCTGGGGCCAACGTCCTGACTTTC. Its translation: CASSSGSGANVLTF.

V and J are TRBV7-9 and TRBJ1-1, with D perhaps TRBD1 (6 bases). Germline-derived CDR1 and CDR2 are SEHNR and FQNEAQ (reference sequence). The CDR3 extends over 16 amino acids. V lost 3 bases and J lost 0, with 14 bases in between. In DNA, the CDR3 is TGTGCCAGCAGCTTCGTCGGACAGCCCATGAACACTGAAGCTTTCTTT. Amino acid sequence: CASSFVGQPMNTEAFF.